These 13 T cell receptor beta chains came from one sample sequenced in a study of blood T cell repertoires in COVID-19. Here immunoSEQ multiplex PCR was the method, and the copy in TCRdb shows in-frame clones only, minus some. The data hold 150,000 to 200,000 clones, with approximately 78% observed a single time. The sample consisted of PBMCs or T cells enriched from blood (not recorded which). Source of these receptors: a woman aged 45-65 years who had recovered from COVID-19.

The gene calls are TRBV29-1 and TRBJ2-3; 8 nucleotides agree with TRBD1. This CDR3 contains 14 residues. Per germline, CDR1 SQVTM and CDR2 ANQGSEA. Germline trimming cut 4 bases from V and 2 bases from J; bases unmatched to any gene: 5. CDR3 sequence: CSVGGTGDTDTQYF. The CDR3 coding sequence is TGCAGCGTTGGGGGGACAGGTGACACAGATACGCAGTATTTT.

This chain uses TRBV7-8 with TRBJ2-1, with TRBD2 matching over 7 bases. CDR3 size: 15 residues. Looked up from germline, CDR1 is SGHVS and CDR2 is FQNEAQ. The V gene end was trimmed by 5 bases and the J gene end by 6 bases; junction bases not matched to a gene: 10. CDR3 in amino acids: CASSPGTTRSNEQFF. The CDR3 region has the DNA TGTGCCAGCAGCCCCGGGACTACGAGGTCCAATGAGCAGTTCTTC.

The chain links TRBV28 to TRBJ1-2, with 9 positions matching TRBD1. The CDR3 extends over 15 amino acids. V lost 2 bases and J lost 8; bases outside the gene matches: 9. CDR1 is MDHEN, CDR2 SYDVKM, per germline. As DNA, the CDR3 is TGTGCCAGCAGTTTAGTGTGGGGACAGGGTGGGGGCTACACCTTC. This codes for CASSLVWGQGGGYTF.

CDR3 residues: CAWDRGQGDQSPLHF. The CDR3 DNA reads as TGTGCCTGGGATAGGGGACAGGGAGATCAATCACCCCTCCACTTT. This chain joins TRBV30 and TRBJ1-6, with 9 bases aligning to TRBD1. This CDR3 has 15 amino acids. Germline CDR1 is GTSNPN and CDR2 is SVGIG (reference sequence). The trim removed 5 bases at V and 10 bases at J, leaving 12 bases unmatched.

The chain uses TRBV2 and TRBJ1-2; 10 bases are shared with TRBD1. J lost 3 bases, V lost 7 bases, and 8 bases had no gene match. The CDR3 is made up of 15 amino acids. Looked up from germline, CDR1 is SNHLY and CDR2 is FYNNEI. The CDR3 region is CASKDRGGKDYGYTF. CDR3 bases: TGTGCCAGCAAGGACAGGGGGGGGAAAGACTATGGCTACACCTTC.

The CDR3 protein is CASSLDIMRGRDNEQFF. DNA for the CDR3: TGTGCCAGCAGCTTAGATATAATGCGGGGGAGGGACAATGAGCAGTTCTTC. The V call is TRBV11-2, the J call TRBJ2-1; 7 bases fit TRBD2. The CDR3 covers 17 residues. Germline lookup yields CDR1 SGHAT and CDR2 FQNNGV. Trimming took 0 bases from V and 5 from J; bases not matched to a gene: 10.

The J gene is TRBJ1-5, the V gene TRBV19, with 8 bases fitting TRBD1. This CDR3 has 15 residues. Losses at the gene ends were 7 bases for V and 5 bases for J; bases not matched to a gene: 10. Germline loops: CDR1 LNHDA, CDR2 SQIVND (reference sequence). In nucleotides, the CDR3 is TGTGCCAGTACCGTACAGGGGGGTCGGTATCAGCCCCAGCATTTT. Translation gives CASTVQGGRYQPQHF.

V usage is TRBV6-4 and J usage is TRBJ2-5, with 14 bases that match TRBD2. Trimming took 5 bases from V and 2 from J; bases not matched to a gene: 13. The germline V gene has CDR1 MRHNA and CDR2 SNTAGT. The CDR3 extends over 19 amino acids. The CDR3, as DNA: TGTGCCAGCAGTAAAGGGGGACTAGCGGGAGATCCACGGCAAGAGACCCAGTACTTC. Residues: CASSKGGLAGDPRQETQYF.

The chain has TRBV19 and TRBJ1-5; TRBD1 aligns across 8 bases. Germline-derived CDR1 and CDR2 are LNHDA and SQIVND (reference sequence). The CDR3 runs 14 residues. With V trimmed by 5 bases and J by 7 bases, 7 bases remained unmatched. As DNA, the CDR3 is TGTGCCAGTAGTCTTACAGGGGGTTCACAGCCCCAGCATTTT. It specifies CASSLTGGSQPQHF.

To note about this clone: This may come from a read error, since a much larger clone is one base off. This sequence joins TRBV7-2 and TRBJ2-7; unclear D gene. Germline V gene lookup returns CDR1 SGHTA and CDR2 FQGNSA. The CDR3 has 11 residues. The V gene lost 4 bases and the J gene lost 3 bases, with 4 bases spanning the gap. The CDR3 reads CASSSNYEQYF. The DNA of the CDR3 is TGTGCCAGCAGCTCCAACTACGAGCAGTACTTC. The full variable domain, with the rest looked up from reference TRBV7-2 and TRBJ2-7, is GAGVSQSPSNKVTEKGKDVELRCDPISGHTALYWYRQSLGQGLEFLIYFQGNSAPDKSGLPSDRFSAERTGGSVSTLTIQRTQQEDSAVYLCASSSNYEQYFGPGTRLTVT.

The rearrangement uses TRBV27 and TRBJ2-1; 7 bases are a match to TRBD1. Germline V gene data show CDR1 as MNHEY and CDR2 as SMNVEV (reference sequence). V shed 5 bases and J 4 bases; nucleotides not matched to a gene: 5. The CDR3 contains 14 residues. This CDR3 is CASSTQQGYNEQFF. CDR3 bases: TGTGCCAGCAGTACCCAACAGGGGTACAATGAGCAGTTCTTC.

This chain connects TRBV5-8 to TRBJ2-3; TRBD2 aligns across 7 bases. Germline assignment: CDR1 SGHTS and CDR2 YDEGEE. This CDR3 contains 15 residues. The V and J ends lost 4 bases and 0 bases, in that order; junction bases with no gene match: 5. DNA for the CDR3: TGTGCCAGCAGCGTTTCTAGCGGTAGCACAGATACGCAGTATTTT. It encodes CASSVSSGSTDTQYF. The variable domain in full, with the rest retrieved from reference TRBV5-8 and TRBJ2-3, is EAGVTQSPTHLIKTRGQQATLRCSPISGHTSVYWYQQALGLGLQFLLWYDEGEERNRGNFPPRFSGRQFPNYSSELNVNALELEDSALYLCASSVSSGSTDTQYFGPGTRLTVL.

This chain links TRBV19 with TRBJ2-4; 7 positions agree with TRBD1. CDR1 is LNHDA and CDR2 is SQIVND in the germline V gene (reference sequence). V lost 7 bases, J lost 5 bases, and 14 bases stayed unmatched. This CDR3 region has 16 residues. The CDR3 DNA reads as TGTGCCAGTAATACCCCAGGGGGATTTAACCAAAACATTCAGTACTTC. Translation: CASNTPGGFNQNIQYF.